Described below is a single T cell receptor (beta chain) sequence and its context. The antigen remains unidentified. The data originate from a study of CXCR3-negative and CXCR3-positive naive CD8 T cells. Overall study context: TRB reads totalled about 135 million, about 1.5 +/- 0.3 million per library.

Naive CD8+ T lymphocytes were specified as CD45RO-CCR7+CD27+CD95-. Researchers prepared the TRB cDNA libraries using 5' RACE with UMI labels. One entry per CDR3 protein, without DNA, is what TCRdb gives after re-calling the 5' RACE reads. Recorded for this sample: under 75,000 distinct CDR3 sequences. CDR1 is SGHDN and CDR2 is FVKESK in the germline V gene. There are 15 residues in the CDR3. The study's findings and limits: Post-cryopreservation CXCR3 expression was partly diminished, and the bulk of assays employed fresh PBMCs. Naive cells positive for CXCR3 carried more hydrophobic TRB CDR3s than CXCR3-negative ones.

The sequenced material came from naive CXCR3- CD8+ T cells from blood. Subset noted: CD45RO-CCR7+CD27+CD95- naive CD8+ T cells lacking CXCR3 (TNR3-). The TCR originated in a human donor in good health. Some clones in this sample may be carry-over from other donors' samples. This sequence joins TRBV14 and TRBJ2-5. The CDR3 reads CASSQWRRTEETQYF.